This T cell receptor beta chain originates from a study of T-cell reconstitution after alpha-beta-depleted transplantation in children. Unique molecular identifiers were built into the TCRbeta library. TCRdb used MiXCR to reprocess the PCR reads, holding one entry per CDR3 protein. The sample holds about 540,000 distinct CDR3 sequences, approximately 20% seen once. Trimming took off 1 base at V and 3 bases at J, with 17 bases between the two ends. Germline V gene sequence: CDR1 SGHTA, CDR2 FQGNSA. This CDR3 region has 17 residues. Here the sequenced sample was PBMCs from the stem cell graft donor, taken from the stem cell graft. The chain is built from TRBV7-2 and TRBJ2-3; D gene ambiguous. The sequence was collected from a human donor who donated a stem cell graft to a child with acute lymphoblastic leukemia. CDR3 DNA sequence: TGTGCCAGCAGCTTAGTCATTGCCCCATTAGGAACAGATACGCAGTATTTT. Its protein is CASSLVIAPLGTDTQYF.